Listed below are T cell receptor beta chains from one sample, sequenced in a study of cytomegalovirus exposure and HLA in healthy donors. The protocol was immunoSEQ multiplex PCR, while the TCRdb copy is restricted to in-frame clones and leaves out a portion. The sample holds fewer than 150,000 clones, approximately 80% seen once. Sequenced material: PBMCs. Every receptor here comes from a male donor in good health and CMV-seronegative. Each CDR3 is given without its conserved first and last residue.

CDR3aa,j_gene,v_gene
ASSLDITYEQY,TRBJ2-7,TRBV5-4
ASSSEGGTEAF,TRBJ1-1,TRBV7-2
ALDSDRGAQH,TRBJ1-5,TRBV30
ARTNEGGAPYEQY,TRBJ2-7,TRBV7-2
ATLDWSSYEQY,TRBJ2-7,TRBV19
ASSLYGERSNQPQH,TRBJ1-5,TRBV5-8
ASSMGQVATNEKLF,TRBJ1-4,TRBV5-1
ASSHLDRGYGYT,TRBJ1-2,TRBV14
ASSSSGAGANVLT,TRBJ2-6,TRBV28
ASSTGQPNTEAF,TRBJ1-1,TRBV5-6
ASSPQGVQPQH,TRBJ1-5,TRBV6-1
ASSLGGQGAYEQY,NA,TRBV5-4
ASSLFPFSSTDTQY,TRBJ2-3,TRBV28
ASSLAGGTGGEKLF,TRBJ1-4,TRBV7-2
ASRGSRYNEQF,TRBJ2-1,TRBV27
ASSPGQRNTIY,TRBJ1-3,TRBV18
ASSPRDRRVNTEAF,TRBJ1-1,TRBV13
ASSDRTGGIYNEQF,TRBJ2-1,TRBV10-2
ASSYGQGTFYGYT,TRBJ1-2,TRBV6-6
SLQGGGEQF,TRBJ2-1,TRBV20-1
ASNLGQGGQPQH,TRBJ1-5,TRBV2
ASRFAVENSPLH,TRBJ1-6,TRBV5-4
ASSQEERALINTDTQY,TRBJ2-3,TRBV4-3
ATSMGGWGTNSPLH,TRBJ1-6,TRBV15
SARLAGGNEQF,TRBJ2-1,TRBV29-1
ASPTGRTLTYEQY,TRBJ2-7,TRBV7-5
AWSPQDRDKQY,TRBJ2-7,TRBV30
ASSMTQGWPYGYT,TRBJ1-2,TRBV5-5
ASSSGGNTGELS,TRBJ2-2,TRBV7-2
ASSSTDRAAGYT,TRBJ1-2,TRBV7-6
ASSDQGSSSPLH,TRBJ1-6,TRBV7-9
ASSLDRQETQY,TRBJ2-5,TRBV7-2
SVEGGAEKLF,TRBJ1-4,TRBV29-1
ASSPTGGTQY,TRBJ2-5,TRBV4-2
ASSVRTGSTDTQY,TRBJ2-3,TRBV28
ASTSTMNTEAF,TRBJ1-1,TRBV27
ASRGDRYMNTEAF,TRBJ1-1,TRBV28
ASFFNEKLF,TRBJ1-4,TRBV28
ASSLQANTGELF,TRBJ2-2,TRBV5-1
SASISYEQY,TRBJ2-7,TRBV20-1
ASSLSVLGREGYT,TRBJ1-2,TRBV28
ASSVGWDSQISPLH,TRBJ1-6,TRBV21-1
ASSLSRGPSGYT,TRBJ1-2,TRBV28
ASRNGNGNTIY,TRBJ1-3,TRBV6-6
ASSQGNQGIGEKLF,TRBJ1-4,TRBV4-2
ASSTPGAYGYT,TRBJ1-2,TRBV19
ASSVGSTDTQY,TRBJ2-3,TRBV9